This T cell receptor beta chain derives from a study of shared clonotypes between healthy human individuals. Study overall: The study used three CD4 naive, three CD4 memory, two CD8 naive and one CD8 memory plate per donor. Study-wide results and limits: Rarefaction analysis demonstrated incomplete sorted-subset sequencing notwithstanding large depth. What naive subsets generally showed was a larger estimated richness than memory subsets showed. Roughly 5% of naive CD4 clonotypes were common to a handful of donors.

Naive-designated CD8 cells lacked CD45RO, were positively enriched for CCR7, and omitted terminally differentiated effector memory CD45RA+ cells. Comments on this clone: Its specificity is unknown.

The CDR3 sequence is 14 residues long. Per the germline V gene, CDR1 is MNHEY and CDR2 is SVGAGI. The V end lost 1 base, the J end lost 0 bases, and 7 bases lay between the germline ends. TCRdb's table, derived via immunoSEQ multiplex PCR, lists solely in-frame clones and lacks some. The sample lists some 2 million clones, approximately 94% occurring once. Sequencing was done on a sample of naive CD8+ T cells sorted from blood. V is TRBV6-5 and J is TRBJ2-7; D not resolved. The receptor comes from a man aged 18 to 30 in good health. In DNA, the CDR3 is TGTGCCAGCAGTTACTTAGGATTCTCCTACGAGCAGTACTTC. As protein: CASSYLGFSYEQYF.